These 9 T cell receptor beta chains were sequenced from one sample in a study of blood T cell repertoires in COVID-19. Assay: immunoSEQ multiplex PCR; the TCRdb copy retains only in-frame clones and omits some. This sample has 65,000 to 70,000 clones; about 90% occur once, and the top ten carry roughly 5.6%. Sequencing was performed on peripheral blood. The receptor source for this set is a man aged 50 or older with active COVID-19.

The rearrangement joins TRBV11-2 to TRBJ1-1, with 7 bases that match TRBD1. Germline V CDR1 and CDR2: SGHAT, FQNNGV. The CDR3 totals 14 residues. J was trimmed by 11 bases and V by 4 bases; bases with no gene match: 13. The CDR3, as DNA: TGTGCCAGCAGCTCTGTTCGACAGGGCCGTCGGGCTTTCTTT. Residues: CASSSVRQGRRAFF.

With regard to this clone: The junction and the germline gene differ at one end; a read error may be behind it. This rearrangement joins TRBV3-1 (or the pseudogene TRBV3-2) to TRBJ1-2; D is perhaps TRBD1 (5 bases). The length of the CDR3 is 13 residues. The V gene's germline CDR1 is LGHDT and CDR2 YNNKEL (reference sequence). CDR3 nucleotides: TGTGCCAGCAGTCAAGGGGAGGCATATGGCTACACCTTC. Translation gives CASSQGEAYGYTF.

V and J are TRBV6-6 and TRBJ2-1; D is unresolved. This CDR3 comprises 12 residues. Looked up from germline, CDR1 is MNHNY and CDR2 is SVGAGI (reference sequence). The V and J ends lost 6 bases and 6 bases respectively, with 9 bases between them. Written as DNA, the CDR3 is TGTGCCAGCAGAGTTAGTGTCAATGAGCAGTTCTTC. The encoded protein is CASRVSVNEQFF.

The chain has TRBV6-6 and TRBJ2-1, with TRBD1 as a possible D gene (5 bases). Trimming left V 5 bases short and J 15 bases short, with 14 bases between. The germline CDR1 and CDR2 sequences are MNHNY and SVGAGI (reference sequence). The CDR3 is made up of 11 amino acids. The CDR3 coding sequence is TGTGCCAGCAGTCAGGCGACAGATCTGTTCTTC. Translated: CASSQATDLFF.

The chain carries TRBV19 and TRBJ2-1, with 8 bases that match TRBD2. Trimming at V came to 5 bases and at J to 3 bases, leaving 9 bases not matched to a gene. The CDR3 covers 16 residues. CDR1 is LNHDA and CDR2 is SQIVND in the germline V gene (reference sequence). The CDR3 sequence is CASSRLSAGGYNEQFF. The CDR3 DNA sequence: TGTGCCAGTAGTCGTCTTAGCGCGGGAGGCTACAATGAGCAGTTCTTC.

CDR3 in DNA: TGTGCCAGCAGTTACACCAACAGGGTTTACTATGGCTACACCTTC. Amino acid sequence: CASSYTNRVYYGYTF. V usage is TRBV6-2 or TRBV6-3 and J usage is TRBJ1-2; D is possibly TRBD1 (6 bases). With 2 bases removed from V and 3 bases from J, the gap between germline ends came to 13 bases. The CDR3 extends over 15 amino acids. Germline V gene sequence: CDR1 MNHEY, CDR2 SVGEGT.

This chain uses TRBV7-2 with TRBJ2-7; 7 bases are shared with TRBD2. The germline V gene has CDR1 SGHTA and CDR2 FQGNSA. The CDR3 covers 14 residues. V lost 1 base, J lost 2 bases, and 2 bases stayed unmatched. As DNA, the CDR3 is TGTGCCAGCAGCTTAGGTCTAGCGGCCTACGAGCAGTACTTC. Its protein product is CASSLGLAAYEQYF.

The chain carries TRBV4-1 and TRBJ2-7; unclear D gene. V was clipped by 0 bases and J by 3 bases, with 3 bases between them. The V gene's germline CDR1 is MGHRA and CDR2 YSYEKL. The CDR3 consists of 12 residues. CDR3 sequence reads: CASSQDLYEQYF. The DNA of the CDR3 is TGCGCCAGCAGCCAAGACCTCTACGAGCAGTACTTC.

This chain links TRBV7-2 with TRBJ2-1, with D possibly matching TRBD2 (5 bases). Germline loops: CDR1 SGHTA, CDR2 FQGNSA. The V end lost 2 bases, the J end lost 1 base, and 12 bases lay between the germline ends. This CDR3 has 16 amino acids. The CDR3 DNA sequence: TGTGCCAGCAGCTTAAATCCCGGGATATCCTACAATGAGCAGTTCTTC. It yields the protein CASSLNPGISYNEQFF.